This T cell receptor (beta chain) was sequenced for a study of OX40 agonist ivuxolimab in advanced cancers. Study context: Eligibility rules accepted prior anti-PD-1, anti-PD-L1 or anti-CTLA-4 therapy, and around 38% had some. The study reported partial responses in three patients: one hepatocellular carcinoma, two cutaneous melanoma. Notes on the study in general: At 0.1 to 3.0 mg/kg, clonal expansion of CD4+ and CD8+ blood T cells had occurred by week 6.

As concerns this clone: Antigen specificity is unknown.

Germline V lookup: CDR1 SGHTA, CDR2 FQGNSA. The V end lost 5 bases, the J end lost 5 bases, and 11 bases lay between the germline ends. This CDR3 comprises 13 residues. This table comes from immunoSEQ multiplex PCR, and its TCRdb copy is limited to in-frame clones, with some not included. The data hold 75,000 to 95,000 clones, with roughly 85% observed a single time. This chain links TRBV7-2 with TRBJ2-3; TRBD1 or TRBD2 may be the D gene (5 bases each). The specimen comprised CD4+ or CD8+ T cells sorted from blood, sampled in a trial of the OX40 agonist ivuxolimab. The clonotype comes from an adult with an advanced solid tumor such as melanoma, head and neck, liver or kidney cancer. This CDR3 is CASSVGAGDTQYF. DNA for the CDR3: TGTGCCAGCAGCGTCGGGGCCGGAGATACGCAGTATTTT.